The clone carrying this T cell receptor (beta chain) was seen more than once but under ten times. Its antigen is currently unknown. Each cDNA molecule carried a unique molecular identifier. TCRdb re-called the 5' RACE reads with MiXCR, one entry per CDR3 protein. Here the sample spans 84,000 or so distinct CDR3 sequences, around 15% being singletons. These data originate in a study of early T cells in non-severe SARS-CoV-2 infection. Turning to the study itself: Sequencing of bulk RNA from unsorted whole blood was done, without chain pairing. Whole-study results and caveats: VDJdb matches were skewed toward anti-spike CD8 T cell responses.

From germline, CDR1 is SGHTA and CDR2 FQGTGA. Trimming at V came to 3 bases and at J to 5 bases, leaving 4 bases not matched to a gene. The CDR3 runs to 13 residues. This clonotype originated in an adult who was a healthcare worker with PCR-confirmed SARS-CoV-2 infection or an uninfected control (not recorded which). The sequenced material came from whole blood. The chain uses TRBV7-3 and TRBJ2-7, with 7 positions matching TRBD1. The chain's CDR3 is CASSFPGQNEQYF. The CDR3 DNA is TGTGCCAGCAGCTTCCCGGGACAGAACGAGCAGTACTTC.